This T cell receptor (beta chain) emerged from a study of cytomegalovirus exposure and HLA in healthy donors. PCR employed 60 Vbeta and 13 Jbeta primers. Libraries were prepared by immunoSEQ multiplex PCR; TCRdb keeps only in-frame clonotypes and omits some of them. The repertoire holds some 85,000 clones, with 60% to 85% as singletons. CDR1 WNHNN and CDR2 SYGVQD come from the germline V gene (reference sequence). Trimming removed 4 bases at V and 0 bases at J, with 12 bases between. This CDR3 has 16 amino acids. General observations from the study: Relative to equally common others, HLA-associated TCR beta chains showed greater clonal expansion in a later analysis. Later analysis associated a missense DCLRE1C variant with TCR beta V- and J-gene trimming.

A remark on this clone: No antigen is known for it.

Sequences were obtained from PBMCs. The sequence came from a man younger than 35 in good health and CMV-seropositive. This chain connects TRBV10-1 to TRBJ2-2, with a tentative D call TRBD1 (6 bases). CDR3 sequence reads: CASSVGATANTGELFF. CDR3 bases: TGCGCCAGCAGTGTGGGGGCGACGGCGAACACCGGGGAGCTGTTTTTT.